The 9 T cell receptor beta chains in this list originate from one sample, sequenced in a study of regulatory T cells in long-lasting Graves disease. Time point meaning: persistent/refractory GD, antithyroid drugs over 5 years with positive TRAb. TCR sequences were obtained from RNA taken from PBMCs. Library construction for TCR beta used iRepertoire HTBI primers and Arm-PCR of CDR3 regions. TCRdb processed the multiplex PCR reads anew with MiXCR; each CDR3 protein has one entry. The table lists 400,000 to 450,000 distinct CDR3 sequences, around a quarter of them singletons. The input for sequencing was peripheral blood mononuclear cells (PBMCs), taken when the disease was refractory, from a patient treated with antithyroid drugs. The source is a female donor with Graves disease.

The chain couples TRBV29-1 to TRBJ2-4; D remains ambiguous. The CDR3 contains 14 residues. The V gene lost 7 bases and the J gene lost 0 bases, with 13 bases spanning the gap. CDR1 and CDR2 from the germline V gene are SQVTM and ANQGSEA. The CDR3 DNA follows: TGCAGCGCCCAGGACCCGCTAGCCAAAAACATTCAGTACTTC. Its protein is CSAQDPLAKNIQYF.

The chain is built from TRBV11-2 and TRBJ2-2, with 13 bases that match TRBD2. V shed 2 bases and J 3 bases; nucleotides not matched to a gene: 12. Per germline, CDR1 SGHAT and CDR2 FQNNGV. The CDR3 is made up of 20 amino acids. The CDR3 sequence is CASSLFRTSGRAQDTGELFF. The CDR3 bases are TGTGCCAGCAGCTTATTTCGTACTAGCGGGAGGGCCCAAGACACCGGGGAGCTGTTTTTT.

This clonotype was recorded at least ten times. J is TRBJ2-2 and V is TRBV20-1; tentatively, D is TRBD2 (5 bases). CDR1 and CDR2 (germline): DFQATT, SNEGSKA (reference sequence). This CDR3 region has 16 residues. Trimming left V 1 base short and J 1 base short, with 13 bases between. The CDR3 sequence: CSARGLLPMNTGELFF. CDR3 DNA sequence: TGCAGTGCTAGAGGACTACTTCCAATGAACACCGGGGAGCTGTTTTTT.

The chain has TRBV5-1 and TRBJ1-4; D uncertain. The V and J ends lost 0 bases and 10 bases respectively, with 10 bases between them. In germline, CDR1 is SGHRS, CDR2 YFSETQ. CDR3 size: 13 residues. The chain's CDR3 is CASSLGEKGKLFF. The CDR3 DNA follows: TGCGCCAGCAGCTTGGGAGAGAAAGGAAAACTGTTTTTT. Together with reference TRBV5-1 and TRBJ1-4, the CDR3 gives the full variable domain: KAGVTQTPRYLIKTRGQQVTLSCSPISGHRSVSWYQQTPGQGLQFLFEYFSETQRNKGNFPGRFSGRQFSNSRSEMNVSTLELGDSALYLCASSLGEKGKLFFGSGTQLSVL.

The CDR3 region is CASLGAQGDEAFF. CDR3 coding DNA: TGTGCCAGCTTGGGAGCTCAGGGGGATGAAGCTTTCTTT. This chain uses TRBV5-6 with TRBJ1-1; 7 bases match TRBD1. Germline V gene lookup returns CDR1 SGHDT and CDR2 YYEEEE. The CDR3 is 13 residues long. J lost 7 bases, V lost 7 bases, and 10 bases had no gene match.

The CDR3 is CASSHDSSYGYTF. CDR3 nucleotide sequence: TGTGCCAGCAGCCACGACAGTAGCTATGGCTACACCTTC. This sequence joins TRBV14 and TRBJ1-2; perhaps TRBD1 as D (5 bases). With 3 bases removed from V and 4 bases from J, the gap between germline ends came to 9 bases. Germline V gene sequence: CDR1 SGHDN, CDR2 FVKESK. This CDR3 has 13 amino acids.

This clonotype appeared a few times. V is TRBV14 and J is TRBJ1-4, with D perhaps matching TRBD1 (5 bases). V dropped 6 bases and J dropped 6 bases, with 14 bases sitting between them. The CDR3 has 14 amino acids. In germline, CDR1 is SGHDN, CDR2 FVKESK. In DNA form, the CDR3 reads TGTGCCAGCAGACCCCGGGGGAAGGATGAAAAACTGTTTTTT. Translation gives CASRPRGKDEKLFF.

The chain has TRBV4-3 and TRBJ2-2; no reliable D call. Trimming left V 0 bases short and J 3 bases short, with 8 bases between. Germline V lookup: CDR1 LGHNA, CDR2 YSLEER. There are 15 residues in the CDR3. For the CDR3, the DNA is TGCGCCAGCAGCCAAGATTTTCGGTACACCGGGGAGCTGTTTTTT. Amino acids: CASSQDFRYTGELFF.

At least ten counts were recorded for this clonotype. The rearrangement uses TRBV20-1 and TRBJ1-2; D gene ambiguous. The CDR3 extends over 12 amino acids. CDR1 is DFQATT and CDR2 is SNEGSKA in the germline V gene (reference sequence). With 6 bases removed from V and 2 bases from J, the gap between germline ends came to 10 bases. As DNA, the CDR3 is TGCAGTGCGGGCCTAGAAAACTATGGCTACACCTTC. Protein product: CSAGLENYGYTF.